This T cell receptor beta chain stems from a study of Ad26.COV2.S vaccination and SARS-CoV-2 variants. Study in general: Ad26.COV2.S, an intramuscular injection, was given once or twice 56 days apart.

Overall study results and limits: Among vaccine recipients, spike-specific TCR breadth exceeded that of placebo recipients.

Details on this clone: No antigen is known for it.

CDR3 length equals 15 residues. CDR1 is SEHNR, CDR2 FQNEAQ, per germline (reference sequence). V lost 2 bases and J 7 bases, leaving 14 bases between the germline ends. Documented treatment: some 20 received Ad26.COV2.S at low or high dose, single or two shots; several received placebo; per-sample allocation not given. Collection of the samples took place on day 63 after the first injection of vaccine or placebo. Whoever gave the sample was an adult aged 18-55 years in Boston. Using immunoSEQ multiplex PCR, the repertoire was profiled, and TCRdb retains in-frame clones only, with some absent. Of a few hundred thousand clones listed, approximately 89% are singletons.

The sample was peripheral blood, taken in a trial of Ad26.COV2.S vaccine versus placebo. The sequence was obtained from a person between 18 and 65 years old who received the Ad26.COV2.S COVID-19 vaccine or a placebo. V and J are TRBV7-9 and TRBJ2-2; a possible D gene is TRBD2 (6 bases). The CDR3 region is CASSLRRGSRGELFF. The CDR3 nucleotides read TGTGCCAGCAGCTTAAGGCGGGGTAGCCGCGGGGAGCTGTTTTTT.